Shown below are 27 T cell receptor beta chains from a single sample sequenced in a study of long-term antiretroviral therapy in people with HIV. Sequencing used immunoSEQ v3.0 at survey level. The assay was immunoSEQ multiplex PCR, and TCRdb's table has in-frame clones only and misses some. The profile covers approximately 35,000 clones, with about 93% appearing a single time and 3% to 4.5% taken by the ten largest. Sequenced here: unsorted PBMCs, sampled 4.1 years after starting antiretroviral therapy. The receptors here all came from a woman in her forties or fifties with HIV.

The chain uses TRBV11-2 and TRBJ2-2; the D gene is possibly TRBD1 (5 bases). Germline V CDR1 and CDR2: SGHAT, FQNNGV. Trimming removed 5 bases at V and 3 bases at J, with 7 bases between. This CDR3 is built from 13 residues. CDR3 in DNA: TGTGCCAGCAGCCGACAGTACACCGGGGAGCTGTTTTTT. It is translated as CASSRQYTGELFF.

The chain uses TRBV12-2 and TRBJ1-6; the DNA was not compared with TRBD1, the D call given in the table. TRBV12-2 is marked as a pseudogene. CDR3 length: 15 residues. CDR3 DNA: TGTGCAAGTCGCGCGCCCGGGACAGGGGATTCACCCCTCCACTTT. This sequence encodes CASRAPGTGDSPLHF.

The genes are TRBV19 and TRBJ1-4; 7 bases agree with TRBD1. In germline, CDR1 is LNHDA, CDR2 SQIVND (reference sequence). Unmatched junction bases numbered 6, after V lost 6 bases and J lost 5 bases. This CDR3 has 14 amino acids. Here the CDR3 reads CASRQTGINEKLFF. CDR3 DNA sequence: TGTGCCAGTAGACAGACAGGGATAAATGAAAAACTGTTTTTT.

The DNA of the CDR3 is TGTGCCAGCAGCCCTCGACAGGGTCGGGGCTATGGCTACACCTTC. Protein product: CASSPRQGRGYGYTF. The gene calls are TRBV7-2 and TRBJ1-2; 7 bases line up with TRBD1. Germline lookup yields CDR1 SGHTA and CDR2 FQGNSA. CDR3 size: 15 residues. Trimming removed 5 bases from V and 4 bases from J; junction bases left unmatched: 10.

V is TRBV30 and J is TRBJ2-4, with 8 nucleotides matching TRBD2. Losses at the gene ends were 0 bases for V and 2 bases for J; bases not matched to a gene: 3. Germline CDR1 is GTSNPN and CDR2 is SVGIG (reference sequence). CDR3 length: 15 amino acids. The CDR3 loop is CAWSVGLVPKNIQYF. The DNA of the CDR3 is TGTGCCTGGAGTGTGGGACTAGTCCCCAAAAACATTCAGTACTTC.

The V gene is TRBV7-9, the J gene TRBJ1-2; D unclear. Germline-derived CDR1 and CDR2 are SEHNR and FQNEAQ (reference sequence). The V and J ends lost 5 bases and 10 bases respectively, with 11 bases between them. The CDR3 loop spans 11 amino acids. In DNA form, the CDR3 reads TGTGCCAGCAGCCTACCGGGAGTCTACACCTTC. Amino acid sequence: CASSLPGVYTF.

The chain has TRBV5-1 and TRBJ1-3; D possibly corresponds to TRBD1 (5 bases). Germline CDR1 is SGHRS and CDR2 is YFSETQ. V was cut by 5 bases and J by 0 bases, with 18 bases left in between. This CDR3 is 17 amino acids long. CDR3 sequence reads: CASSWGGGSSSGNTIYF. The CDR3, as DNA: TGCGCCAGCAGTTGGGGTGGGGGATCGAGCTCTGGAAACACCATATATTTT.

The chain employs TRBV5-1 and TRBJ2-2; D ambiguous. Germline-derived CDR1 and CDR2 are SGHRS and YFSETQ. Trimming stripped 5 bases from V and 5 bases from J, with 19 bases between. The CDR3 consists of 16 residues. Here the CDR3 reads CASRPEPSALTGELFF. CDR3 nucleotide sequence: TGCGCCAGCAGGCCCGAACCGTCAGCCCTGACCGGGGAGCTGTTTTTT.

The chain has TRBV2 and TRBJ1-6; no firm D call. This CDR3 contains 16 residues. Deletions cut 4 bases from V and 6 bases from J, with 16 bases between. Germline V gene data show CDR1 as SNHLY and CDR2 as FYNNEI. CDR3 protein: CASSVLEAGFNSPLHF. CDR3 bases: TGTGCCAGCAGTGTATTGGAGGCAGGCTTTAATTCACCCCTCCACTTT.

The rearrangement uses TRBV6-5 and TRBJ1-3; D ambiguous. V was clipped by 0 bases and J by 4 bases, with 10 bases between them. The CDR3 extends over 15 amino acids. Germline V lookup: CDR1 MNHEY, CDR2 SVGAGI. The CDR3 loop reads CASSYSKGFGNTIYF. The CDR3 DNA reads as TGTGCCAGCAGTTACTCGAAGGGTTTCGGAAACACCATATATTTT.

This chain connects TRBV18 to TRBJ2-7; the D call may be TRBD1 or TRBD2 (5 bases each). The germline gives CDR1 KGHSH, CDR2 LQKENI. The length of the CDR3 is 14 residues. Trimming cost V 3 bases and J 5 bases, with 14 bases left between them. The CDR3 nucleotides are TGTGCCAGCTCACCGGCCCTGGGGGACCACGAGCAGTACTTC. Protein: CASSPALGDHEQYF.

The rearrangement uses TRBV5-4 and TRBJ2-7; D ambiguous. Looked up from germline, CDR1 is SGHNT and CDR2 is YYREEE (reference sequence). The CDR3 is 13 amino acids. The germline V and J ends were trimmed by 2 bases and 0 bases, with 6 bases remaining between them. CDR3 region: CASSLEASYEQYF. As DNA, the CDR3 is TGTGCCAGCAGCTTAGAGGCCTCCTACGAGCAGTACTTC.

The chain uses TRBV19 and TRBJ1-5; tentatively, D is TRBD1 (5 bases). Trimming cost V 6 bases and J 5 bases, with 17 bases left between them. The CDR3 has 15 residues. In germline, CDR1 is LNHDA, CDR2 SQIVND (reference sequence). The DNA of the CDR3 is TGTGCCAGTAGAAATATACCTGGGGCGGATCAGCCCCAGCATTTT. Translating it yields CASRNIPGADQPQHF.

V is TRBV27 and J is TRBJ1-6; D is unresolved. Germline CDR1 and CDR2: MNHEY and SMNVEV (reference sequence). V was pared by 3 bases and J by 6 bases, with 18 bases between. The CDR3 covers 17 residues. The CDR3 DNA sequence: TGTGCCAGCAGTTTGGGCTTGGAGGGTAAGGTTAATTCACCCCTCCACTTT. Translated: CASSLGLEGKVNSPLHF.

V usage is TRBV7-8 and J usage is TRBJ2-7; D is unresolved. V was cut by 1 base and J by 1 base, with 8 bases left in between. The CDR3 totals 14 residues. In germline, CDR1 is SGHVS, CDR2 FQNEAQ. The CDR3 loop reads CASSLVSISYEQYF. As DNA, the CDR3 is TGTGCCAGCAGCTTAGTGTCCATATCCTACGAGCAGTACTTC.

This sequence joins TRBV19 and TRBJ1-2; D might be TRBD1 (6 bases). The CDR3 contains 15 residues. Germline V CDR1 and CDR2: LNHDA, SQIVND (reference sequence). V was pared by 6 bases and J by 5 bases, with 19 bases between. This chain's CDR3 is CASSLSRGQLYGYTF. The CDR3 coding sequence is TGTGCCAGTAGCCTCTCACGGGGGCAGCTTTATGGCTACACCTTC. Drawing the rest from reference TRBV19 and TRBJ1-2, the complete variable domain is DGGITQSPKYLFRKEGQNVTLSCEQNLNHDAMYWYRQDPGQGLRLIYYSQIVNDFQKGDIAEGYSVSREKKESFPLTVTSAQKNPTAFYLCASSLSRGQLYGYTFGSGTRLTVV.

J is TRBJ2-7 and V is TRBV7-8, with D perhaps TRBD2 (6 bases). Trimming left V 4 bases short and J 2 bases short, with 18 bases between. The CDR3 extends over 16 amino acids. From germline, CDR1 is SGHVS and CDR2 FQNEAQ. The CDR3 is CASSSLAWDGTYEQYF. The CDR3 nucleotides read TGTGCCAGCAGCTCCCTAGCGTGGGACGGAACCTACGAGCAGTACTTC.

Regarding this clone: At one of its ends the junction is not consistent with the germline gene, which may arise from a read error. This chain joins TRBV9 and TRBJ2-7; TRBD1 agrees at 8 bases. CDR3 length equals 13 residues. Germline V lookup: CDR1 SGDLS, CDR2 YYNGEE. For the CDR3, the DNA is TGTGCCAGCAGCGGCGGACAGGGTTTCAGCGTGGACTTC. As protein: CASSGGQGFSVDF.

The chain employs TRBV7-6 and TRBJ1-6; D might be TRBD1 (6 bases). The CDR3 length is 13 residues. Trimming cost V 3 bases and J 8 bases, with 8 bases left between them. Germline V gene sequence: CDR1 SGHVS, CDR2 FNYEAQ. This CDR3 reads CASSLRTDSPLHF. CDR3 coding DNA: TGTGCCAGCAGCTTGAGGACAGATTCACCCCTCCACTTT.

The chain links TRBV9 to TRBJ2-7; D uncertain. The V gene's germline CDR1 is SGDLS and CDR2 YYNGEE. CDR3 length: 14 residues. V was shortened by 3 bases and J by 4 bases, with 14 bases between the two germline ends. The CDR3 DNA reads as TGTGCCAGCAGCGCCCGAACTCAGACATACGAGCAGTACTTC. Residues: CASSARTQTYEQYF.

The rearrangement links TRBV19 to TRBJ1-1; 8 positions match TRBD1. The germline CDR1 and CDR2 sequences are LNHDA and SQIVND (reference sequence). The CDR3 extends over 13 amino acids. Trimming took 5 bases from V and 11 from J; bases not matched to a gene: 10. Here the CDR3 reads CASSPQGAREAFF. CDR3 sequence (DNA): TGTGCCAGTAGTCCTCAGGGGGCCCGTGAGGCTTTCTTT.

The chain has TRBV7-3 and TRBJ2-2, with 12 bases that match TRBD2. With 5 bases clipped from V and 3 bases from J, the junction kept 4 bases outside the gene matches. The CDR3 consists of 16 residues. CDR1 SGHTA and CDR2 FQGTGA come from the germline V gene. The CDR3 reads CASSRTSGADTGELFF. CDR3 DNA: TGTGCCAGCAGCCGGACTAGCGGGGCGGACACCGGGGAGCTGTTTTTT.

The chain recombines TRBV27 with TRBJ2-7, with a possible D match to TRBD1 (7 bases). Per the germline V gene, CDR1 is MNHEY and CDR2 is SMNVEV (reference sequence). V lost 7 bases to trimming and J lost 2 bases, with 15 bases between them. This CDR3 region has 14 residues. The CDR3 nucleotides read TGTGCCAGCATGCGGGCAGGGGGGACCTACGAGCAGTACTTC. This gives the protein CASMRAGGTYEQYF.

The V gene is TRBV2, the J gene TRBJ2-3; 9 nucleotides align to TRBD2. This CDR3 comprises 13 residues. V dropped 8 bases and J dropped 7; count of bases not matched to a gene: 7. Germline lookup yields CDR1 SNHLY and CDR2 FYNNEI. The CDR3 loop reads CASSGGGAYTQYF. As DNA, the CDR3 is TGTGCCAGCTCAGGCGGGGGGGCTTATACGCAGTATTTT.

CDR3 residues: CASTNRGGRNTEAFF. CDR3 in DNA: TGTGCCAGTACCAACCGGGGGGGGCGGAACACTGAAGCTTTCTTT. The chain links TRBV19 to TRBJ1-1; perhaps TRBD1 as D (6 bases). Germline V lookup: CDR1 LNHDA, CDR2 SQIVND (reference sequence). V was cut by 7 bases and J by 1 base, with 16 bases left in between. This CDR3 contains 15 residues.

The CDR3 DNA reads TGTGCCAGCAGCTTAATGGCGGGACTTTACAATGAGCAGTTCTTC. Encoded protein: CASSLMAGLYNEQFF. The chain carries TRBV7-3 and TRBJ2-1, with a possible D match to TRBD2 (6 bases). This CDR3 has 15 residues. In germline, CDR1 is SGHTA, CDR2 FQGTGA. Trimming removed 1 base from V and 4 bases from J, with 11 bases in between.

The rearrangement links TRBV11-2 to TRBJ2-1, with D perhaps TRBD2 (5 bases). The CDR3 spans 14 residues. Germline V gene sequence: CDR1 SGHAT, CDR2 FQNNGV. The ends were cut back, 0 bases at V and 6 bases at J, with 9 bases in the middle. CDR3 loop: CASSLERVGNEQFF. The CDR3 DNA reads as TGTGCCAGCAGCTTAGAGAGGGTTGGCAATGAGCAGTTCTTC.